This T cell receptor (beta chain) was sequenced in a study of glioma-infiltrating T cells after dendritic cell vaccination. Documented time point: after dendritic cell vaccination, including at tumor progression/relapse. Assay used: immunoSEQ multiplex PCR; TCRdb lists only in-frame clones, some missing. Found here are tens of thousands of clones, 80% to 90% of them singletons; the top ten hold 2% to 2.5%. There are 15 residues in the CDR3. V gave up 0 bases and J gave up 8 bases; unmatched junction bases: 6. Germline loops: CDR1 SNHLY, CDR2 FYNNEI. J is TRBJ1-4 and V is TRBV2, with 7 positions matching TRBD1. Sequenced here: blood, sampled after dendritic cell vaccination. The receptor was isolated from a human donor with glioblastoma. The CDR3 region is CASSEARGGAEKLFF. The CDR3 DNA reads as TGTGCCAGCAGTGAAGCGCGAGGGGGCGCCGAAAAACTGTTTTTT.